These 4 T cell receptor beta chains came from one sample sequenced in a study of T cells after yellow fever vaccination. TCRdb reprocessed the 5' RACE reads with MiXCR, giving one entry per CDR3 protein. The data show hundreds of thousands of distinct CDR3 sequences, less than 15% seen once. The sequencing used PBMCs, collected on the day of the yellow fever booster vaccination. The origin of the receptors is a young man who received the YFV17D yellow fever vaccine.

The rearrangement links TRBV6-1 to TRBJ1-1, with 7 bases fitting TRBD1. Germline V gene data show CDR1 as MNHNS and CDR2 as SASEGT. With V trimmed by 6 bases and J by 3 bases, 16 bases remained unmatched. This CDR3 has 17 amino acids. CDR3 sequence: CASSPWRAGGEYTEAFF. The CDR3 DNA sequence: TGTGCCAGCAGCCCCTGGAGGGCAGGGGGAGAGTACACTGAAGCTTTCTTT.

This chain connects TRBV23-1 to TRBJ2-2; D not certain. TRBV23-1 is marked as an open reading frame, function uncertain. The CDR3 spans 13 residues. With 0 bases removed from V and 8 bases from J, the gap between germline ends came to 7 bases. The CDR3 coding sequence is TGCGCCAGCAGTCAATCTCGGTGGGGGGAGCTGTTTTTT. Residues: CASSQSRWGELFF.

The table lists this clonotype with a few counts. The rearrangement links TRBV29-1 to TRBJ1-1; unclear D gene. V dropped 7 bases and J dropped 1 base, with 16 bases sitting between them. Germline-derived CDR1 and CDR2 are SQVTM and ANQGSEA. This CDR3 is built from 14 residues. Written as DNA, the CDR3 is TGCAGCGCCGCCACTACACAGTCGAACACTGAAGCTTTCTTT. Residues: CSAATTQSNTEAFF. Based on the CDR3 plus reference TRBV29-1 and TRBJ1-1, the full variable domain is SAVISQKPSRDICQRGTSLTIQCQVDSQVTMMFWYRQQPGQSLTLIATANQGSEATYESGFVIDKFPISRPNLTFSTLTVSNMSPEDSSIYLCSAATTQSNTEAFFGQGTRLTVV.

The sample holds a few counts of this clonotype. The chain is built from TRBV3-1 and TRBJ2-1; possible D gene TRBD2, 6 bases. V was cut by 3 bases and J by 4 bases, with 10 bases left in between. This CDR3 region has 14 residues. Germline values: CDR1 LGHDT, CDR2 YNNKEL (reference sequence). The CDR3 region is CASSQGAGYNEQFF. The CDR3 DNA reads TGTGCCAGCAGCCAGGGAGCGGGTTACAATGAGCAGTTCTTC.